This TCR beta chain originates from a study of CD8 T cells in Susac syndrome. Broader study findings: The study conceded that its TCR sequencing and HLA analysis involved relatively few individuals.

Unmatched junction bases numbered 8, after V lost 6 bases and J lost 2 bases. Looked up from germline, CDR1 is MNHEY and CDR2 is SMNVEV (reference sequence). This CDR3 is 16 amino acids long. The multiple sclerosis controls were treatment-naive patients, and their relapsing-remitting disease was stable or active. About this clonotype itself: Its antigen is as yet unknown.

RNA amounts of about 0.5 to 1 ug underwent reverse transcription with random hexamers. From the immunoSEQ multiplex PCR reads, TCRdb called clonotypes with MiXCR, one entry per CDR3 protein. The sample lists fewer than 85,000 distinct CDR3 sequences; about 94% were seen once. Sequenced sample: CD8+ T cells from PBMCs. The chain links TRBV27 to TRBJ2-1; 9 bases align to TRBD1. The sequence derives from a human donor with multiple sclerosis. The CDR3 loop reads CASSWARDRAYNEQFF. CDR3 coding DNA: TGTGCCAGCAGCTGGGCCCGGGACAGGGCCTACAATGAGCAGTTCTTC.